This passage covers 17 T cell receptor beta chains from one sample sequenced in a study of vaccination effects on CD4 cells after COVID-19. Measured with immunoSEQ multiplex PCR; TCRdb has only the in-frame clones, and not every one. The sample consists of around 79,000 clones, 60% to 85% of them appearing once. Within the ViraFEST assay, antigen-specific CD4+ T cells underwent expansion with viral peptide pools prior to sequencing. Culture lasted under 13 days before CD4+ T cell isolation. No vaccinee had earlier SARS-CoV-2 infection, and nucleocapsid antibodies were negative. No antigen has been assigned to these receptors. Sequenced here: CD4+ T cells from PBMCs cultured with SARS-CoV-2 spike peptides, sampled before COVID-19 vaccination. These receptors were collected from a human donor who received a COVID-19 vaccine.

The chain combines TRBV5-1 with TRBJ2-5; D may match TRBD1 or TRBD2 (5 bases each). Germline V gives CDR1 SGHRS, CDR2 YFSETQ. The germline V and J ends were trimmed by 1 base and 5 bases, with 12 bases remaining between them. There are 14 residues in the CDR3. The CDR3 protein is CASSLSREFETQYF. DNA for the CDR3: TGCGCCAGCAGCTTGTCCAGGGAGTTCGAGACCCAGTACTTC.

This chain uses TRBV12-3 or TRBV12-4 with TRBJ1-4; 7 nucleotides line up with TRBD1. The CDR3 covers 13 residues. The ends lost 7 bases at V and 8 bases at J; junction bases unmatched: 7. DNA for the CDR3: TGTGCCAGCAACAGGGGATCTGAAGAAAAACTGTTTTTT. Its protein product is CASNRGSEEKLFF.

The chain carries TRBV2 and TRBJ2-7; D might be TRBD1 or TRBD2, each matching 5 bases. The CDR3 length is 13 residues. Germline assignment: CDR1 SNHLY and CDR2 FYNNEI. Trimming shortened V by 8 bases and J by 0 bases, and 11 bases separated the two germline ends. The CDR3: CASGDGYSYEQYV. CDR3 DNA: TGTGCCAGCGGGGACGGCTACTCCTACGAGCAGTACGTC.

This sequence joins TRBV3-1 (or the pseudogene TRBV3-2) and TRBJ1-1; tentative D call: TRBD1 (5 bases). The germline V gene encodes CDR1 LGHDT and CDR2 YNNKEL (reference sequence). The CDR3 consists of 13 residues. With 4 bases removed from V and 9 bases from J, the gap between germline ends came to 15 bases. Written as DNA, the CDR3 is TGTGCCAGCAGCCTTGGGGGGACGAAGAAAGCTTTCTTT. Protein product: CASSLGGTKKAFF.

V gene TRBV18 combines with J gene TRBJ2-3, with a possible D match to TRBD2 (6 bases). The CDR3 runs to 15 residues. Germline CDR1 reads KGHSH; CDR2 reads LQKENI. V was clipped by 3 bases and J by 0 bases, with 10 bases between them. Here the CDR3 reads CASSPLSGSTDTQYF. CDR3 DNA: TGTGCCAGCTCACCCCTAAGCGGGAGCACAGATACGCAGTATTTT.

The genes are TRBV7-2 and TRBJ2-3, with unresolved D. V was shortened by 7 bases and J by 2 bases, with 10 bases between the two germline ends. This CDR3 contains 13 residues. Germline lookup yields CDR1 SGHTA and CDR2 FQGNSA. The CDR3 loop reads CASTYRITDTQYF. CDR3 sequence (DNA): TGTGCCAGCACCTATCGGATCACAGATACGCAGTATTTT.

Here the CDR3 reads CATSRITGGSTEAFF. Here the CDR3 DNA reads TGTGCCACCAGCCGCATCACAGGGGGCTCGACTGAAGCTTTCTTT. The chain joins TRBV15 to TRBJ1-1; 9 bases align to TRBD1. In germline, CDR1 is LNHNV, CDR2 YYDKDF (reference sequence). The CDR3 runs to 15 residues. V trimming: 5 bases; J trimming: 5 bases; junction bases outside the gene matches: 9.

J is TRBJ1-2 and V is TRBV5-4; maybe TRBD1 (6 bases). The CDR3 contains 16 residues. V was clipped by 7 bases and J by 4 bases, with 23 bases between them. Germline-derived CDR1 and CDR2 are SGHNT and YYREEE (reference sequence). The CDR3 nucleotides are TGTGCCAGCGGGACCCCGTCCGGGGGCGAGGTCTATGGCTACACCTTC. Protein product: CASGTPSGGEVYGYTF.

The rearrangement links TRBV2 to TRBJ2-1; D may correspond to TRBD1 or TRBD2 (6 bases each). Per germline, CDR1 SNHLY and CDR2 FYNNEI. CDR3 size: 14 residues. Trimming removed 4 bases at V and 4 bases at J, with 11 bases between. The CDR3 nucleotides read TGTGCCAGCAGTGCGACTAGGGGGTACAATGAGCAGTTCTTC. It encodes CASSATRGYNEQFF.

The chain couples TRBV10-2 to TRBJ1-2, with a tentative D call TRBD1 (6 bases). The length of the CDR3 is 14 residues. V lost 8 bases and J lost 8, with 21 bases in between. CDR1 WSHSY and CDR2 SAAADI come from the germline V gene. The chain's CDR3 is CASVPYRAGEGYTF. Written as DNA, the CDR3 is TGCGCCAGCGTTCCCTACAGGGCAGGGGAGGGCTACACCTTC.

A few counts support this clone. V and J are TRBV4-2 and TRBJ2-2; D unresolved. The germline V gene encodes CDR1 LGHNA and CDR2 YNFKEQ. The CDR3 runs to 14 residues. The V end was cut by 0 bases, the J end by 5 bases, with 7 bases between. The CDR3 nucleotides read TGTGCCAGCAGCCAAGATACAGTTACCGGGGAGCTGTTTTTT. It yields the protein CASSQDTVTGELFF.

The V gene is TRBV19, the J gene TRBJ1-1; 9 bases map to TRBD1. Germline lookup yields CDR1 LNHDA and CDR2 SQIVND (reference sequence). Trimming cost V 5 bases and J 3 bases; bases outside gene matches: 7. The CDR3 contains 15 residues. The chain's CDR3 is CASSAGTGRDTEAFF. The DNA of the CDR3 is TGTGCCAGTAGTGCCGGGACAGGGAGAGACACTGAAGCTTTCTTT. Filled out from reference TRBV19 and TRBJ1-1, the complete variable domain reads DGGITQSPKYLFRKEGQNVTLSCEQNLNHDAMYWYRQDPGQGLRLIYYSQIVNDFQKGDIAEGYSVSREKKESFPLTVTSAQKNPTAFYLCASSAGTGRDTEAFFGQGTRLTVV.

The chain has TRBV15 and TRBJ1-2; 8 positions agree with TRBD1. V gave up 5 bases and J gave up 4 bases; unmatched junction bases: 9. This CDR3 contains 15 residues. The germline V gene has CDR1 LNHNV and CDR2 YYDKDF (reference sequence). CDR3 DNA sequence: TGTGCCACCAGCCCAGGCCAGGGGGCCCCCTATGGCTACACCTTC. This sequence encodes CATSPGQGAPYGYTF.

The CDR3 reads CASSLNTGGLGNTIYF. CDR3 DNA sequence: TGTGCCAGCAGCTTAAATACAGGGGGCTTAGGGAACACCATATATTTT. The genes are TRBV7-3 and TRBJ1-3, with 9 positions matching TRBD1. With V trimmed by 1 base and J by 7 bases, 8 bases remained unmatched. Per germline, CDR1 SGHTA and CDR2 FQGTGA. The CDR3 covers 16 residues.

In its sample, this clone was seen a few times. Written as DNA, the CDR3 is TGTGCCAGCAGTGGACTGAACAATCAGCCCCAGCATTTT. The encoded protein is CASSGLNNQPQHF. The chain combines TRBV2 with TRBJ1-5; no reliable D call. Per the germline V gene, CDR1 is SNHLY and CDR2 is FYNNEI. The CDR3 is made up of 13 amino acids. Between the trimmed V and J ends, which lost 4 bases and 3 bases, there was a span of 7 bases.

This chain joins TRBV30 and TRBJ1-5; D not certain. The CDR3 runs to 17 residues. Trimming stripped 0 bases from V and 0 bases from J, with 15 bases between. Germline V gives CDR1 GTSNPN, CDR2 SVGIG (reference sequence). This chain's CDR3 is CAWSVGGFGRSNQPQHF. CDR3 nucleotides: TGTGCCTGGAGTGTAGGCGGCTTCGGTCGTAGCAATCAGCCCCAGCATTTT. Using reference TRBV30 and TRBJ1-5 for the parts outside the CDR3, the full variable domain is SQTIHQWPATLVQPVGSPLSLECTVEGTSNPNLYWYRQAAGRGLQLLFYSVGIGQISSEVPQNLSASRPQDRQFILSSKKLLLSDSGFYLCAWSVGGFGRSNQPQHFGDGTRLSIL.

This sequence joins TRBV7-9 and TRBJ1-4; the D is unclear. Germline values: CDR1 SEHNR, CDR2 FQNEAQ (reference sequence). Trimming shortened V by 2 bases and J by 8 bases, and 12 bases separated the two germline ends. This CDR3 contains 14 residues. CDR3 sequence reads: CASSLSSGGEKLFF. CDR3 coding DNA: TGTGCCAGCAGCTTATCCTCCGGTGGCGAAAAACTGTTTTTT.